The T cell receptor beta chain described here comes from a study of OX40 agonist ivuxolimab in advanced cancers. As for the study in general: The study enrolled dose-escalation patients with hepatocellular carcinoma, melanoma, renal cell or head and neck cancer.

Sequenced by immunoSEQ multiplex PCR; TCRdb stores in-frame clones only, minus some. The sample lists 60,000 to 85,000 clones, roughly nine tenths occurring once. The clonotype was recovered from an adult with an advanced solid tumor such as melanoma, head and neck, liver or kidney cancer. Material: CD4+ or CD8+ T cells sorted from blood, obtained in a trial of the OX40 agonist ivuxolimab.

CDR3 region: CASSDRGPYEQYF. CDR3 in DNA: TGCGCCAGCAGTGACAGGGGGCCCTACGAGCAGTACTTC. The V gene is TRBV5-1, the J gene TRBJ2-7; 10 positions agree with TRBD1. Trimming at V came to 5 bases and at J to 2 bases, leaving 1 base not matched to a gene. The CDR3 extends over 13 amino acids. Germline V gene sequence: CDR1 SGHRS, CDR2 YFSETQ. The full variable domain, rest sourced from reference TRBV5-1 and TRBJ2-7, is KAGVTQTPRYLIKTRGQQVTLSCSPISGHRSVSWYQQTPGQGLQFLFEYFSETQRNKGNFPGRFSGRQFSNSRSEMNVSTLELGDSALYLCASSDRGPYEQYFGPGTRLTVT.